These T cell receptor beta chains were read from a single sample in a study of blood T cell repertoires in COVID-19. This table comes from immunoSEQ multiplex PCR, and its TCRdb copy is limited to in-frame clones, with some not included. The sample lists about 120,000 clones; 60% to 85% were seen once. The sample was peripheral blood. Source of these receptors: a man between 65 and 85 years old with acute or convalescent COVID-19. CDR3s include the opening cysteine and the closing phenylalanine or tryptophan. D genes are given only for firm matches. Size is omitted from some rows. Given values are once, few, many or a class for expanded clones.

cdr3_length,j_call,v_call,clone_size,d_call,cdr3_aa,cdr3_nt
12,TRBJ1-1,TRBV18,few,NA,CASSPPEGEAFF,TGTGCCAGCTCACCACCCGAGGGAGAAGCTTTCTTT
16,TRBJ1-2,TRBV4-2,few,NA,CASSGGLGYGNYGYTF,TGTGCCAGCTCCGGGGGACTCGGATATGGGAACTATGGCTACACCTTC
12,TRBJ1-1,TRBV27,few,NA,CASSFRGTEAFF,TGTGCCAGCAGTTTCAGGGGAACTGAAGCTTTCTTT
14,TRBJ1-1,TRBV19,NA,TRBD1,CASSPSPGQGEAFF,TGTGCCAGTAGTCCATCCCCCGGACAGGGGGAAGCTTTCTTT
18,TRBJ2-6,TRBV9,NA,TRBD1,CASSERGQGTPGANVLTF,TGTGCCAGCAGCGAAAGGGGACAGGGTACTCCTGGGGCCAACGTCCTGACTTTC
14,TRBJ2-3,TRBV5-1,NA,NA,CASSGGAPTDTQYF,TGCGCCAGCAGCGGGGGGGCGCCCACAGATACGCAGTATTTT
16,TRBJ1-1,TRBV5-1,NA,NA,CASSPNRGLMNTEAFF,TGCGCCAGCAGCCCCAATCGGGGTTTAATGAACACTGAAGCTTTCTTT
15,TRBJ1-2,TRBV19,once,TRBD1,CASSILDRDHYGYTF,TGTGCCAGTAGTATCCTTGACAGGGACCACTATGGCTACACCTTC
14,TRBJ2-7,TRBV18,once,TRBD1,CASSPGGQGNEQYF,TGTGCCAGCTCACCCGGAGGACAGGGAAACGAGCAGTACTTC
12,TRBJ1-6,TRBV10-3,NA,NA,CAITGGGSPLHF,TGTGCCATCACCGGGGGGGGTTCACCCCTCCACTTT
12,TRBJ2-7,TRBV5-1,NA,NA,CASRLGAYEQYF,TGCGCCAGCAGACTGGGGGCGTACGAGCAGTACTTC
17,TRBJ2-5,TRBV5-1,NA,TRBD2,CASSRRPSGGIQETQYF,TGCGCCAGCAGCCGGAGGCCTAGCGGGGGGATCCAAGAGACCCAGTACTTC
14,TRBJ1-4,TRBV7-3,NA,TRBD1,CASRFRDRSEKLFF,TGTGCCAGCAGGTTCCGGGACAGGAGTGAAAAACTGTTTTTT
17,TRBJ2-3,TRBV4-2,once,TRBD2,CASSQGTSGPSTDTQYF,TGTGCCAGCAGCCAAGGGACTAGCGGACCTAGCACAGATACGCAGTATTTT
15,TRBJ2-5,TRBV7-2,NA,TRBD2,CASSKGVTSTETQYF,TGTGCCAGCAGCAAAGGAGTGACTAGCACGGAGACCCAGTACTTC
11,TRBJ1-2,TRBV5-5,few,NA,CASSLTFGYTF,TGTGCCAGCAGCTTGACATTTGGCTACACCTTC
16,TRBJ1-4,TRBV24-1,NA,TRBD1,CATSGGTGTTNEKLFF,TGTGCCACCAGTGGAGGGACAGGTACAACTAATGAAAAACTGTTTTTT
15,TRBJ1-3,TRBV5-1,NA,NA,CASSLDQGTGNTIYF,TGCGCCAGCAGCTTGGACCAGGGAACTGGAAACACCATATATTTT
13,TRBJ1-1,TRBV7-8,few,TRBD1,CASSNDRGTEAFF,TGTGCCAGCAGCAACGACAGGGGCACTGAAGCTTTCTTT
15,TRBJ1-2,TRBV10-3,NA,NA,CAISESTGNTYGYTF,TGTGCCATCAGTGAGTCGACAGGTAACACCTATGGCTACACCTTC
16,TRBJ1-1,TRBV4-2,NA,NA,CASSQGPGDQNTEAFF,TGTGCCAGCAGCCAGGGACCAGGGGATCAGAACACTGAAGCTTTCTTT
15,TRBJ1-3,TRBV13,NA,NA,CASSLVGSSGNTIYF,TGTGCCAGCAGCTTAGTGGGGAGCTCTGGAAACACCATATATTTT
15,TRBJ2-3,TRBV7-2,NA,NA,CASSSRRGFTDTQYF,TGTGCCAGCAGCTCTCGCCGGGGTTTCACAGATACGCAGTATTTT